These 9 T cell receptor beta chains share one sample of origin, sequenced in a study of OX40 agonist ivuxolimab in advanced cancers. Produced via immunoSEQ multiplex PCR; TCRdb's table is partial and in-frame only. Found here are tens of thousands of clones, about 87% of them singletons; the top ten hold approximately 31%. This sample comprised CD4+ or CD8+ T cells sorted from blood, obtained in a trial of the OX40 agonist ivuxolimab. These receptors all stem from an adult with an advanced solid tumor such as melanoma, head and neck, liver or kidney cancer.

Points on this clone: The identical CDR3 is also encoded by other nucleotide sequences in the sample. The CDR3: CASSYERNTEAFF. In DNA, the CDR3 is TGTGCCAGCAGTTACGAACGGAACACTGAAGCTTTCTTT. V usage is TRBV11-2 and J usage is TRBJ1-1; D remains unclear. CDR3 length: 13 residues. V was cut by 6 bases and J by 1 base, with 9 bases left in between. CDR1 is SGHAT, CDR2 FQNNGV, per germline.

The chain couples TRBV5-1 to TRBJ2-2, with a possible D match to TRBD1 (6 bases). The CDR3 sequence is 16 residues long. Germline V gene lookup returns CDR1 SGHRS and CDR2 YFSETQ. V was pared by 3 bases and J by 2 bases, with 14 bases between. The DNA of the CDR3 is TGCGCCAGCAGCTCCGGACAGATAATAAACACCGGGGAGCTGTTTTTT. This translates into CASSSGQIINTGELFF. The entire variable domain, with the rest obtained from reference TRBV5-1 and TRBJ2-2, is as follows: KAGVTQTPRYLIKTRGQQVTLSCSPISGHRSVSWYQQTPGQGLQFLFEYFSETQRNKGNFPGRFSGRQFSNSRSEMNVSTLELGDSALYLCASSSGQIINTGELFFGEGSRLTVL.

The chain couples TRBV12-5 to TRBJ2-1; TRBD2 matches at 8 bases. In germline, CDR1 is LGHNT, CDR2 FRNRAP. V dropped 2 bases and J dropped 9; count of bases not matched to a gene: 6. CDR3 length equals 14 residues. CDR3 DNA: TGTGCTAGTGGTTTGAGCGGGAGAGCTAGTGAGCAGTTCTTC. Its protein product is CASGLSGRASEQFF.

On this clone: A read error may produce the germline difference seen at one junction end. This chain uses TRBV2 with TRBJ2-5, with 10 bases aligning to TRBD1. CDR1 is SNHLY and CDR2 is FYNNEI in the germline V gene. The CDR3 spans 19 residues. The CDR3 reads CASSSLAGTGDGSREAQYF. CDR3 DNA: TGTGCCAGCAGCTCCCTCGCCGGGACAGGGGATGGGAGTAGAGAGGCCCAGTACTTC.

This clone was picked up one time. The chain combines TRBV6-1 with TRBJ2-7, with D perhaps assigned TRBD1 or TRBD2 (5 bases each). Looked up from germline, CDR1 is MNHNS and CDR2 is SASEGT. Trimming left V 9 bases short and J 0 bases short, with 9 bases between. There are 12 residues in the CDR3. Written as DNA, the CDR3 is TGTGCCAGTCGGGACGCCTCCTACGAGCAGTACTTC. Translation: CASRDASYEQYF.

Only one count was recorded for this clone. The gene calls are TRBV7-2 and TRBJ1-6; maybe TRBD1 (5 bases). CDR3 length: 17 residues. With 6 bases removed from V and 0 bases from J, the gap between germline ends came to 15 bases. CDR1 and CDR2 from the germline V gene are SGHTA and FQGNSA. Here the CDR3 reads CASSWGLGSSYNSPLHF. The CDR3 bases are TGTGCCAGCAGTTGGGGCCTGGGGAGCTCCTATAATTCACCCCTCCACTTT.

The chain employs TRBV5-4 and TRBJ2-2, with 8 bases aligning to TRBD1. Losses at the gene ends were 0 bases for V and 1 base for J; bases not matched to a gene: 2. The CDR3 covers 16 residues. Germline CDR1 is SGHNT and CDR2 is YYREEE (reference sequence). CDR3 DNA sequence: TGTGCCAGCAGCTTGGTAGGGACAGGGAACACCGGGGAGCTGTTTTTT. It translates to CASSLVGTGNTGELFF.

The chain combines TRBV7-2 with TRBJ2-3; TRBD1 aligns across 8 bases. The V and J ends lost 5 bases and 4 bases, in that order; junction bases with no gene match: 5. CDR1 is SGHTA, CDR2 FQGNSA, per germline. This CDR3 comprises 14 residues. CDR3 protein: CASSLDRGSDTQYF. DNA for the CDR3: TGTGCCAGCAGCCTCGACAGGGGTTCAGATACGCAGTATTTT. The full variable domain, rest sourced from reference TRBV7-2 and TRBJ2-3, is GAGVSQSPSNKVTEKGKDVELRCDPISGHTALYWYRQSLGQGLEFLIYFQGNSAPDKSGLPSDRFSAERTGGSVSTLTIQRTQQEDSAVYLCASSLDRGSDTQYFGPGTRLTVL.

The rearrangement uses TRBV5-8 and TRBJ1-1; 7 positions agree with TRBD1. CDR1 and CDR2 from the germline V gene are SGHTS and YDEGEE. The ends lost 3 bases at V and 5 bases at J; junction bases unmatched: 10. There are 15 residues in the CDR3. The CDR3 protein is CASSSLRQGPTEAFF. The CDR3 region has the DNA TGTGCCAGCAGCTCCCTCCGACAGGGTCCGACTGAAGCTTTCTTT.